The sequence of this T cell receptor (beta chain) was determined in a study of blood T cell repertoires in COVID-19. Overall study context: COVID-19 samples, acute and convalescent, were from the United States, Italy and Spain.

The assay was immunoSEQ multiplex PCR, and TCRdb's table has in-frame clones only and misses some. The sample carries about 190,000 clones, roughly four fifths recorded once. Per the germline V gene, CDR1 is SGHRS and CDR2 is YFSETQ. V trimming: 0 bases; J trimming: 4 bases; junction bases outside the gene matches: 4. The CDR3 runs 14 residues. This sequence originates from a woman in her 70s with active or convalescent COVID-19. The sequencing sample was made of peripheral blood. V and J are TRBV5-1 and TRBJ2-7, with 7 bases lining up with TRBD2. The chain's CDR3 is CASSLVGEGYEQYF. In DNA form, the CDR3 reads TGCGCCAGCAGCTTGGTTGGGGAGGGGTACGAGCAGTACTTC. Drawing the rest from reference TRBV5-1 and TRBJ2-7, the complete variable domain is KAGVTQTPRYLIKTRGQQVTLSCSPISGHRSVSWYQQTPGQGLQFLFEYFSETQRNKGNFPGRFSGRQFSNSRSEMNVSTLELGDSALYLCASSLVGEGYEQYFGPGTRLTVT.